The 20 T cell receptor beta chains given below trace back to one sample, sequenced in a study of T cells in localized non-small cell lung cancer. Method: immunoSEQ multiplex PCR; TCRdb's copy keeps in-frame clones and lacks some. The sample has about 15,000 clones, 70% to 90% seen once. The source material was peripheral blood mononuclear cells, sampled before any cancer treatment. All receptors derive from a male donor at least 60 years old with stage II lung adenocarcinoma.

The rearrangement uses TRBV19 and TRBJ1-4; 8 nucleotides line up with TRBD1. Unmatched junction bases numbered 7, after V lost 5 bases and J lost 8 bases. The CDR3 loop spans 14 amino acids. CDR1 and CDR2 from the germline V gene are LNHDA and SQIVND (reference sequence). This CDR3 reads CASSEQGGDEKLFF. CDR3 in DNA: TGTGCCAGTAGTGAACAGGGGGGCGACGAAAAACTGTTTTTT.

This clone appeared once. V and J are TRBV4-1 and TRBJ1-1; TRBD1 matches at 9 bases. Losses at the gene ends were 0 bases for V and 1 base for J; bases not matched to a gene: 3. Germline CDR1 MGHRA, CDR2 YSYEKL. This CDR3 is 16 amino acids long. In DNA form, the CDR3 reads TGCGCCAGCAGCCAAGATGGGACAGGGAGGAACACTGAAGCTTTCTTT. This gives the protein CASSQDGTGRNTEAFF.

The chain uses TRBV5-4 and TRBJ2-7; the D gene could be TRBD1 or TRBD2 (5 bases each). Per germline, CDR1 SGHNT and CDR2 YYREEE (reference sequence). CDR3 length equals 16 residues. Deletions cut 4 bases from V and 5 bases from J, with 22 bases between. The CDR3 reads CASSGQRQGRFHEQYF. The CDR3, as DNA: TGTGCCAGCAGCGGGCAGCGGCAGGGACGCTTCCACGAGCAGTACTTC.

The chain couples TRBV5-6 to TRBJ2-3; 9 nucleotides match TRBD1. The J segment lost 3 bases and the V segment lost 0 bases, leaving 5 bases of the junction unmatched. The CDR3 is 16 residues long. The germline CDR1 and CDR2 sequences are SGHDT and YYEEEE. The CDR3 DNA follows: TGTGCCAGCAGCTTGGTCGGCGACAGGGGGACAGATACGCAGTATTTT. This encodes CASSLVGDRGTDTQYF.

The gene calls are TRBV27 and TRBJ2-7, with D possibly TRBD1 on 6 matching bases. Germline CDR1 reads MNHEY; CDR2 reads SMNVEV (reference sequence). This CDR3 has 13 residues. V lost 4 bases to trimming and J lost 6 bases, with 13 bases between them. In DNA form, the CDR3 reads TGTGCCAGCAGTTCCCATACAGGGAGCGAGCAGTACTTC. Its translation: CASSSHTGSEQYF.

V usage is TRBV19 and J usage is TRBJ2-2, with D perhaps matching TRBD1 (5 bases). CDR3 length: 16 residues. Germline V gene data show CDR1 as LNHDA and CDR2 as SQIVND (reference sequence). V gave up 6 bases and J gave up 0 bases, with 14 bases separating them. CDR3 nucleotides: TGTGCCAGTAGCATCTTTCCGACAGCGAACACCGGGGAGCTGTTTTTT. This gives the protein CASSIFPTANTGELFF.

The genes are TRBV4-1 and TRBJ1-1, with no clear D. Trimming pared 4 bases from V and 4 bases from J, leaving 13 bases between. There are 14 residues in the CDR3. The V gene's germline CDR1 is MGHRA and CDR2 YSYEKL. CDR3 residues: CASSPVGGITEAFF. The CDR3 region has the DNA TGCGCCAGCAGCCCCGTGGGAGGGATCACTGAAGCTTTCTTT.

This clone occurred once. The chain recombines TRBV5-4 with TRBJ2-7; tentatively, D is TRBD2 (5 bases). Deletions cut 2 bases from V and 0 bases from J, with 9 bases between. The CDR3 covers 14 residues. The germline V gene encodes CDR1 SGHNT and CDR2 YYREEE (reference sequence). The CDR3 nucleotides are TGTGCCAGCAGCTTCGAAGGGAGCTCCTACGAGCAGTACTTC. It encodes CASSFEGSSYEQYF.

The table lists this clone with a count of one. The CDR3 protein is CASRDTGGIRDEQYF. The CDR3, as DNA: TGTGCCAGCAGGGACACAGGGGGCATCAGGGACGAGCAGTACTTC. The chain couples TRBV2 to TRBJ2-7; 9 nucleotides align to TRBD1. The CDR3 runs to 15 residues. V shed 6 bases and J 5 bases; nucleotides not matched to a gene: 11. Germline V CDR1 and CDR2: SNHLY, FYNNEI.

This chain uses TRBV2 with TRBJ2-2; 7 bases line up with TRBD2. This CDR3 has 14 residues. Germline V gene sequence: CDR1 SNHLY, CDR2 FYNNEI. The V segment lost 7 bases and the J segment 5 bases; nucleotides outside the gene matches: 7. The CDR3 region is CASNGGSGTGELFF. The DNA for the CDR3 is TGTGCCAGCAACGGCGGGAGCGGGACCGGGGAGCTGTTTTTT.

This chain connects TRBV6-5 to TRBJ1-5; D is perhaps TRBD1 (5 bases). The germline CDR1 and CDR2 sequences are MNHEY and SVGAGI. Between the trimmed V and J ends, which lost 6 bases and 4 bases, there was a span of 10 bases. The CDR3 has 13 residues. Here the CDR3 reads CASRRQGNQPQHF. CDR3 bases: TGTGCCAGCAGAAGGCAGGGAAATCAGCCCCAGCATTTT.

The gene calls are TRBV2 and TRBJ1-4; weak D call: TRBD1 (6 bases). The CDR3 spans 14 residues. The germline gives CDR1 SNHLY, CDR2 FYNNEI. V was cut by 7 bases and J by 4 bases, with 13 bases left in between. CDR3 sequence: CASTGGRLNEKLFF. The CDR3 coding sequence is TGTGCCAGCACCGGGGGCAGGCTTAATGAAAAACTGTTTTTT.

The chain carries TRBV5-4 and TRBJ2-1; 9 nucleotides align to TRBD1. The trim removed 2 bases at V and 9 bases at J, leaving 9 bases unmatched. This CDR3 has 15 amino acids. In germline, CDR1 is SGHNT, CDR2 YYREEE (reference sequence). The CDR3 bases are TGTGCCAGCAGCTTCAACAGGGGGCGGAGTGGTGAGCAGTTCTTC. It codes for CASSFNRGRSGEQFF.

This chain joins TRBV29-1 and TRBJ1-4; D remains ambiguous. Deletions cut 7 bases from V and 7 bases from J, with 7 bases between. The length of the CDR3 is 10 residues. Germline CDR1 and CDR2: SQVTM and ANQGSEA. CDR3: CSGKGEKLFF. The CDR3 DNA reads TGCAGCGGGAAGGGTGAAAAACTGTTTTTT.

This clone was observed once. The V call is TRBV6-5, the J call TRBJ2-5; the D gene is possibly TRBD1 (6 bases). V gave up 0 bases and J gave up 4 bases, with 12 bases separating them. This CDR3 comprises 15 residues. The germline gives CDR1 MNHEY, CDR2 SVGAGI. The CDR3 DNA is TGTGCCAGCAGTTACTCGGGACAACCTGGAGAGACCCAGTACTTC. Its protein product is CASSYSGQPGETQYF.

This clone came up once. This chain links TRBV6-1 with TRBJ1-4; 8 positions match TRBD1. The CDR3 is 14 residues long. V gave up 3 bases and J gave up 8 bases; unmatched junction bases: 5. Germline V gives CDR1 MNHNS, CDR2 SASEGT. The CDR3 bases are TGTGCCAGCAGTGATCAGGGGGCGAAGGAAAAACTGTTTTTT. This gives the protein CASSDQGAKEKLFF.

CDR3 sequence: CASGGRTSGNEQFF. CDR3 bases: TGTGCCAGCGGCGGACGGACTAGCGGCAATGAGCAGTTCTTC. The J gene is TRBJ2-1, the V gene TRBV4-2, with 10 positions matching TRBD2. V was clipped by 8 bases and J by 6 bases; unmatched bases: 7. Germline CDR1 LGHNA, CDR2 YNFKEQ. The CDR3 runs 14 residues.

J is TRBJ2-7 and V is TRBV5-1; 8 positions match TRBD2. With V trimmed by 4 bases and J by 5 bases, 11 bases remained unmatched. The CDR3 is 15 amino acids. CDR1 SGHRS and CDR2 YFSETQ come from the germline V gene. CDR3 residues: CASSKAGDRIDEQYF. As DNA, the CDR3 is TGCGCCAGCAGCAAAGCGGGAGATCGTATTGACGAGCAGTACTTC.

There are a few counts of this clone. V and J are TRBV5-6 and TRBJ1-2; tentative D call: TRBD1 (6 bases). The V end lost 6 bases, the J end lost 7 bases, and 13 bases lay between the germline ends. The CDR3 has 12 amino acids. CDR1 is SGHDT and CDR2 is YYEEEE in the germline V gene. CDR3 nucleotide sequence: TGTGCCAGCACCACAGGGCTTGGTGGCTACACCTTC. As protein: CASTTGLGGYTF. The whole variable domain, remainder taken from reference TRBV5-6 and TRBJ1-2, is DAGVTQSPTHLIKTRGQQVTLRCSPKSGHDTVSWYQQALGQGPQFIFQYYEEEERQRGNFPDRFSGHQFPNYSSELNVNALLLGDSALYLCASTTGLGGYTFGSGTRLTVV.

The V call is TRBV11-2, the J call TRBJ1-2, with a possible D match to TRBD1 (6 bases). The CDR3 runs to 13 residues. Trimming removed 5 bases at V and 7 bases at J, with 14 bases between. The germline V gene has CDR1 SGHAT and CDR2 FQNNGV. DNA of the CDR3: TGTGCCAGCAGCCGTAACGACAGGCGTGGCTACACCTTC. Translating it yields CASSRNDRRGYTF.